The rows below give T cell receptor beta chains drawn from one sample of a study of blood T cell repertoires in COVID-19. Sequencing was performed with immunoSEQ multiplex PCR; in TCRdb, only in-frame clones are kept and a portion is missing. The sample records tens of thousands of clones, around 87% being singletons. Sequencing input: peripheral blood. The receptors shown here come from a man older than 75 with active or convalescent COVID-19. Each CDR3 is given with its conserved first and last residue. Fields, in order: D gene, V gene, J gene, clone size, CDR3 DNA, CDR3 protein. D genes are given only for firm matches. Only some rows state a clone size, as once, few, many or a class for expanded clones.

d_gene: -
v_gene: TRBV6-5
j_gene: TRBJ2-5
abundance: -
CDR3nt: TGTGCCAGCTCGAGTGGGCGACGGGAGACCCAGTACTTC
CDR3aa: CASSSGRRETQYF

d_gene: TRBD2
v_gene: TRBV30
j_gene: TRBJ2-3
abundance: -
CDR3nt: TGTGCCTGGGTCTCCCGGCGGGGGGGGCGTCTAAGCACAGATACGCAGTATTTT
CDR3aa: CAWVSRRGGRLSTDTQYF

d_gene: TRBD1
v_gene: TRBV5-6
j_gene: TRBJ2-4
abundance: -
CDR3nt: TGTGCCAGCAGCTTGGTTCGGGGACAGGGGCGAAACATTCAGTACTTC
CDR3aa: CASSLVRGQGRNIQYF

d_gene: TRBD1
v_gene: TRBV18
j_gene: TRBJ2-2
abundance: -
CDR3nt: TGTGCCAGCTCCCTCCAGACAGGGGCCGGGGAGCTGTTTTTT
CDR3aa: CASSLQTGAGELFF

d_gene: -
v_gene: TRBV25-1
j_gene: TRBJ1-2
abundance: few
CDR3nt: TGTGCCAGCAGCTTCACCGATCCCCCCTCGGGTGGCTACACCTTC
CDR3aa: CASSFTDPPSGGYTF

d_gene: -
v_gene: TRBV3-1/TRBV3-2
j_gene: TRBJ1-5
abundance: -
CDR3nt: TGTGCCAGCAGCCAAGGAGCTGGTCAGCCCCAGCATTTT
CDR3aa: CASSQGAGQPQHF

d_gene: TRBD2
v_gene: TRBV7-9
j_gene: TRBJ2-3
abundance: -
CDR3nt: TGTGCCAGCAGCTTAGTCGCGGGGGTAGATACGCAGTATTTT
CDR3aa: CASSLVAGVDTQYF

d_gene: TRBD2
v_gene: TRBV7-9
j_gene: TRBJ2-5
abundance: -
CDR3nt: TGTGCCAGCAGCATAGCGGGAGAGGAGACCCAGTACTTC
CDR3aa: CASSIAGEETQYF

d_gene: -
v_gene: TRBV30
j_gene: TRBJ1-1
abundance: -
CDR3nt: TGTGCCTGGAGTGTACGAGCAAACACTGAAGCTTTCTTT
CDR3aa: CAWSVRANTEAFF

d_gene: TRBD1
v_gene: TRBV5-1
j_gene: TRBJ1-1
abundance: -
CDR3nt: TGCGCCAGCACCAAGGACAGGGGGGTCACTGAAGCTTTCTTT
CDR3aa: CASTKDRGVTEAFF

d_gene: -
v_gene: TRBV28
j_gene: TRBJ1-6
abundance: -
CDR3nt: TGTGCCAGCTATCACCGCGGGGACCTCTCACCCCTCCACTTT
CDR3aa: CASYHRGDLSPLHF

d_gene: -
v_gene: TRBV6-2/TRBV6-3
j_gene: TRBJ1-1
abundance: once
CDR3nt: TGTGCCAGCAGTTTCCATCCCCCGCCGGGCACTGAAGCTTTCTTT
CDR3aa: CASSFHPPPGTEAFF

d_gene: -
v_gene: TRBV2
j_gene: TRBJ1-2
abundance: -
CDR3nt: TGTGCCAGCAGTGACCCGACGGAGAACTATGGCTACACCTTC
CDR3aa: CASSDPTENYGYTF

d_gene: -
v_gene: TRBV7-2
j_gene: TRBJ2-1
abundance: -
CDR3nt: TGTGCCAGCAGCAACTCTGACAGATACTACAATGAGCAGTTCTTC
CDR3aa: CASSNSDRYYNEQFF

d_gene: TRBD1
v_gene: TRBV5-4
j_gene: TRBJ1-1
abundance: once
CDR3nt: TGTGCCAGCAGCCTCCAGGGGGTGAACACTGAAGCTTTCTTT
CDR3aa: CASSLQGVNTEAFF

d_gene: TRBD1
v_gene: TRBV14
j_gene: TRBJ1-1
abundance: -
CDR3nt: TGTGCCAGCAGCCCCTTACAGGGGTCCAATATGAACACTGAAGCTTTCTTT
CDR3aa: CASSPLQGSNMNTEAFF

d_gene: TRBD2
v_gene: TRBV2
j_gene: TRBJ2-1
abundance: -
CDR3nt: TGTGCCAGCAGTCGAACGGGACTAGCGGTCAATGAGCAGTTCTTC
CDR3aa: CASSRTGLAVNEQFF

d_gene: -
v_gene: TRBV3-1/TRBV3-2
j_gene: TRBJ1-2
abundance: -
CDR3nt: TGTGCCAGCAGCAAACAGGGTTCGGACGATGGCTACACCTTC
CDR3aa: CASSKQGSDDGYTF

d_gene: -
v_gene: TRBV29-1
j_gene: TRBJ1-2
abundance: -
CDR3nt: TGCAGCGTTGAAGTGTCCAGGGGAGCTGGCTACACCTTC
CDR3aa: CSVEVSRGAGYTF

d_gene: -
v_gene: TRBV5-6
j_gene: TRBJ1-1
abundance: -
CDR3nt: TGTGCCAGCAGCTTACAGGGCTACACTGAAGCTTTCTTT
CDR3aa: CASSLQGYTEAFF

d_gene: TRBD1
v_gene: TRBV2
j_gene: TRBJ1-6
abundance: -
CDR3nt: TGTGCCAGCAGTGTCCGACAGGGAAGTAGCTCACCCCTCCACTTT
CDR3aa: CASSVRQGSSSPLHF

d_gene: -
v_gene: TRBV5-4
j_gene: TRBJ2-3
abundance: -
CDR3nt: TGTGCCAGCAGCTTGGGTCCGGACTTCAACACAGATACGCAGTATTTT
CDR3aa: CASSLGPDFNTDTQYF

d_gene: TRBD2
v_gene: TRBV2
j_gene: TRBJ2-1
abundance: -
CDR3nt: TGTGCCAGCAGTCCACGGGGGGTAGCGGGGGAGCAGTTCTTC
CDR3aa: CASSPRGVAGEQFF

d_gene: -
v_gene: TRBV21-1
j_gene: TRBJ2-3
abundance: -
CDR3nt: TGTGCCAGCAGCAAAGAGGGACTCGAACTGGGGCTCACAGATACGCAGTATTTT
CDR3aa: CASSKEGLELGLTDTQYF

d_gene: -
v_gene: TRBV3-1/TRBV3-2
j_gene: TRBJ1-4
abundance: -
CDR3nt: TGTGCCAGCAGCATAGACAGCCCTAATGAAAAACTGTTTTTT
CDR3aa: CASSIDSPNEKLFF

d_gene: TRBD1
v_gene: TRBV6-9
j_gene: TRBJ1-5
abundance: -
CDR3nt: TGTGCCAGCCCCCCTCCCGGGACAGGGGGCTATAGCAATCAGCCCCAGCATTTT
CDR3aa: CASPPPGTGGYSNQPQHF

d_gene: -
v_gene: TRBV28
j_gene: TRBJ1-2
abundance: -
CDR3nt: TGTGCCAGCAGGCGCGGGGTCCATGGCTATGGCTACACCTTC
CDR3aa: CASRRGVHGYGYTF

d_gene: -
v_gene: TRBV23-1
j_gene: TRBJ1-6
abundance: -
CDR3nt: TGCGCCAGCAGTCAAGAGGCAGGGTATGGTTCACCCCTCCACTTT
CDR3aa: CASSQEAGYGSPLHF